These 21 T cell receptor beta chains originate from one sample sequenced in a study of CD8 T cells in ankylosing spondylitis. General study points: Ankylosing spondylitis blood appeared to carry a characteristic TCR beta motif of 7 or 8 highly homologous variants.

TCRdb called the 5' RACE reads again in MiXCR, with one record for every CDR3 protein. The data contain 650,000 to 800,000 distinct CDR3 sequences, around a fifth of them seen just once; the ten biggest clones take up 15% to 20%. What these receptors recognize is not known. Sequencing was carried out using blood, either unsorted or a sorted T cell fraction (not recorded which). The receptors were gathered from a male donor with ankylosing spondylitis.

This chain joins TRBV20-1 and TRBJ2-7; D unresolved. Trimming left V 3 bases short and J 0 bases short, with 21 bases between. This CDR3 region has 17 residues. CDR1 is DFQATT and CDR2 is SNEGSKA in the germline V gene (reference sequence). The CDR3 DNA sequence: TGCAGTGCTAGGGAACCCCGTGGCCAGGCCCACTCCTACGAGCAGTACTTC. This sequence encodes CSAREPRGQAHSYEQYF.

This chain links TRBV12-3 or TRBV12-4 with TRBJ2-1; 8 nucleotides match TRBD1. The length of the CDR3 is 15 residues. With V trimmed by 6 bases and J by 5 bases, 9 bases remained unmatched. This CDR3 is CASSSIPTGDNEQFF. CDR3 coding DNA: TGTGCCAGCAGCTCAATTCCGACAGGGGACAATGAGCAGTTCTTC.

This clonotype showed up just a few times. CDR3 protein: CASRANRGANTGELFF. The CDR3 region has the DNA TGTGCCAGCAGGGCAAACAGGGGTGCGAACACCGGGGAGCTGTTTTTT. V is TRBV7-6 and J is TRBJ2-2; the match to TRBD1 covers 7 bases. This CDR3 has 16 amino acids. V shed 6 bases, J shed 0 bases, and the junction held 7 bases outside the gene matches. Per the germline V gene, CDR1 is SGHVS and CDR2 is FNYEAQ.

The J gene is TRBJ1-1, the V gene TRBV12-3 or TRBV12-4; the D gene is possibly TRBD1 (5 bases). Trimming removed 6 bases at V and 4 bases at J, with 15 bases between. The CDR3 length is 14 residues. CDR3 loop: CASSSLWGGTEAFF. For the CDR3, the DNA is TGTGCCAGCAGCTCCCTTTGGGGGGGCACTGAAGCTTTCTTT.

This clonotype was seen only a few times. V is TRBV12-3 or TRBV12-4 and J is TRBJ1-5; D gene uncertain. V gave up 3 bases and J gave up 0 bases, with 9 bases separating them. This CDR3 is built from 15 residues. The CDR3 reads CASSFGPYSNQPQHF. CDR3 DNA sequence: TGTGCCAGCAGTTTCGGGCCGTATAGCAATCAGCCCCAGCATTTT.

The chain recombines TRBV7-6 with TRBJ2-7; 11 bases fit TRBD2. The junction had 9 bases not matched to a gene; V was cut back by 5 bases and J by 6 bases. Germline V lookup: CDR1 SGHVS, CDR2 FNYEAQ. The CDR3 contains 15 residues. In DNA, the CDR3 is TGTGCCAGCAGCCCTATAGCGGGAGGGCCGGGCGAGCAGTACTTC. Protein: CASSPIAGGPGEQYF. Full variable domain (rest looked up from reference TRBV7-6 and TRBJ2-7): GAGVSQSPRYKVTKRGQDVALRCDPISGHVSLYWYRQALGQGPEFLTYFNYEAQQDKSGLPNDRFSAERPEGSISTLTIQRTEQRDSAMYRCASSPIAGGPGEQYFGPGTRLTVT.

J is TRBJ2-4 and V is TRBV9; D call uncertain. Germline V gene sequence: CDR1 SGDLS, CDR2 YYNGEE. With 0 bases removed from V and 6 bases from J, the gap between germline ends came to 7 bases. The CDR3 contains 13 residues. The CDR3 region is CASSVEPGNIQYF. CDR3 nucleotide sequence: TGTGCCAGCAGCGTAGAGCCGGGAAACATTCAGTACTTC.

V and J are TRBV2 and TRBJ2-6, with TRBD2 matching 7 bases. The CDR3 has 19 amino acids. Germline CDR1 SNHLY, CDR2 FYNNEI. Trimming removed 8 bases from V and 0 bases from J; junction bases left unmatched: 16. CDR3 sequence: CASLGVSAGENSGANVLTF. As DNA, the CDR3 is TGTGCCAGCTTGGGGGTCTCGGCGGGAGAAAACTCTGGGGCCAACGTCCTGACTTTC.

The table lists this clonotype with a count of one. Written as DNA, the CDR3 is TGTGCCAGCAGCGCTTCAGGCTCCTATAATTCACCCCTCCACTTT. This encodes CASSASGSYNSPLHF. This chain joins TRBV27 and TRBJ1-6; D call uncertain. The ends were cut back, 6 bases at V and 0 bases at J, with 9 bases in the middle. This CDR3 contains 15 residues. From germline, CDR1 is MNHEY and CDR2 SMNVEV (reference sequence).

The rearrangement links TRBV6-1 to TRBJ2-1; 10 nucleotides agree with TRBD2. Trimming took 0 bases from V and 0 from J; bases not matched to a gene: 8. This CDR3 spans 19 amino acids. Germline V gene sequence: CDR1 MNHNS, CDR2 SASEGT. CDR3 amino acids: CASSEAASGSKSSYNEQFF. The CDR3 DNA reads TGTGCCAGCAGTGAAGCGGCTAGCGGGAGTAAGAGCTCCTACAATGAGCAGTTCTTC.

As to this clonotype: The junction departs from the called germline gene at one end, perhaps through a read error. The chain joins TRBV6-2 or TRBV6-3 to TRBJ1-1, with 7 bases identical to TRBD1. Germline CDR1 and CDR2: MNHEY and SVGEGT. The CDR3 is made up of 15 amino acids. The DNA for the CDR3 is TGTGCCAGCAGTTACCCCCGACAGGGAAACACTGAAGTTTTCTTT. Translating it yields CASSYPRQGNTEVFF.

The count of this clonotype is one. The rearrangement uses TRBV3-1 and TRBJ2-7, with a possible D match to TRBD1 (5 bases). CDR1 LGHDT and CDR2 YNNKEL come from the germline V gene (reference sequence). The V gene lost 4 bases and the J gene lost 7 bases, with 11 bases spanning the gap. CDR3 length: 12 residues. This CDR3 is CASSRTHTEQYF. The CDR3 nucleotides are TGTGCCAGCAGCCGGACACATACTGAGCAGTACTTC.

This clonotype was detected a few times. The V call is TRBV2, the J call TRBJ2-1; no definite D call. The germline V gene has CDR1 SNHLY and CDR2 FYNNEI. The CDR3 sequence is 15 residues long. V lost 3 bases to trimming and J lost 10 bases, with 19 bases between them. The CDR3 is CASSDLVPLDREQFF. CDR3 in DNA: TGTGCCAGCAGTGATCTTGTGCCGCTGGACCGGGAGCAGTTCTTC.

Only a few counts were recorded for this clonotype. The rearrangement uses TRBV12-3 or TRBV12-4 and TRBJ1-1, with D tentatively TRBD1 (6 bases). The V end was cut by 6 bases, the J end by 3 bases, with 20 bases between. The CDR3 totals 16 residues. The CDR3 region is CASSYGMPEGDTEAFF. The CDR3, as DNA: TGTGCCAGCAGCTACGGGATGCCAGAGGGGGACACTGAAGCTTTCTTT.

This clonotype was seen more than once but under ten times. The V gene is TRBV6-2 or TRBV6-3, the J gene TRBJ2-1; 7 positions agree with TRBD2. Germline CDR1 MNHEY, CDR2 SVGEGT. V shed 6 bases and J 8 bases; nucleotides not matched to a gene: 1. The CDR3 loop spans 11 amino acids. The CDR3 reads CASRREDEQFF. DNA of the CDR3: TGTGCCAGCAGACGGGAGGATGAGCAGTTCTTC.

The V call is TRBV24-1, the J call TRBJ2-3; the D gene is possibly TRBD1 (5 bases). Trimming removed 9 bases at V and 0 bases at J, with 18 bases between. The CDR3 is 16 amino acids. CDR1 KGHDR and CDR2 SFDVKD come from the germline V gene. The CDR3 spells CATWGERPTSTDTQYF. The CDR3 coding sequence is TGTGCCACCTGGGGCGAAAGACCGACTAGCACAGATACGCAGTATTTT.

The rearrangement uses TRBV20-1 and TRBJ2-7, with TRBD2 matching over 10 bases. CDR1 DFQATT and CDR2 SNEGSKA come from the germline V gene (reference sequence). With 5 bases clipped from V and 4 bases from J, the junction kept 5 bases outside the gene matches. The CDR3 contains 13 residues. The CDR3, as DNA: TGCAGTGCTTCGCCGGGACTAGCGTACGAGCAGTACTTC. Translating it yields CSASPGLAYEQYF.

V and J are TRBV5-1 and TRBJ2-2; D unresolved. Deletions cut 7 bases from V and 7 bases from J, with 8 bases between. This CDR3 is 11 amino acids long. The germline V gene encodes CDR1 SGHRS and CDR2 YFSETQ. CDR3 protein: CASVLDGELFF. The CDR3 bases are TGCGCCAGCGTCTTGGACGGGGAGCTGTTTTTT. The full variable domain, in which reference TRBV5-1 and TRBJ2-2 provide the parts outside the CDR3, is KAGVTQTPRYLIKTRGQQVTLSCSPISGHRSVSWYQQTPGQGLQFLFEYFSETQRNKGNFPGRFSGRQFSNSRSEMNVSTLELGDSALYLCASVLDGELFFGEGSRLTVL.

The rearrangement joins TRBV7-8 to TRBJ1-2; TRBD1 might be the D (6 bases). This CDR3 comprises 14 residues. Germline V gives CDR1 SGHVS, CDR2 FQNEAQ. V gave up 5 bases and J gave up 3 bases, with 13 bases separating them. The CDR3 region has the DNA TGTGCCAGCAGCCAAACAGGGTTTCACTATGGCTACACCTTC. It translates to CASSQTGFHYGYTF.

In the case of this clonotype: A junction end diverges from the germline sequence, so it may reflect a read error. This chain joins TRBV2 and TRBJ1-5; TRBD1 is a possible D gene (6 bases). This CDR3 contains 15 residues. Germline V lookup: CDR1 SNHLY, CDR2 FYNNEI. The CDR3 bases are TGTGCCAGCAGCGAAGGGGCAGGGGTCAATCAGCCCCAGCATTTT. Residues: CASSEGAGVNQPQHF.

This clonotype has more than one count but fewer than ten. The rearrangement joins TRBV13 to TRBJ1-1; 7 bases align to TRBD1. This CDR3 has 16 amino acids. From germline, CDR1 is PRHDT and CDR2 FYEKMQ (reference sequence). V shed 5 bases, J shed 2 bases, and the junction held 11 bases outside the gene matches. The CDR3 DNA follows: TGTGCCAGCAGCCCCCGGACAGGCAAACCTAACACTGAAGCTTTCTTT. Translating it yields CASSPRTGKPNTEAFF.